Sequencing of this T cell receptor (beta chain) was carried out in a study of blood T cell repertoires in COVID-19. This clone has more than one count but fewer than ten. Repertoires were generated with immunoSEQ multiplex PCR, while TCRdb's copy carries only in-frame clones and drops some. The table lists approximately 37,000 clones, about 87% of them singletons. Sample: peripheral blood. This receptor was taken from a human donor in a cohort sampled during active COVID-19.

The CDR3 is CASSVGAGQQETQYF. Written as DNA, the CDR3 is TGTGCCAGCAGCGTAGGTGCGGGCCAGCAAGAGACCCAGTACTTC. The chain couples TRBV9 to TRBJ2-5, with D perhaps TRBD2 (5 bases). CDR1 and CDR2 (germline): SGDLS, YYNGEE. Trimming pared 0 bases from V and 2 bases from J, leaving 11 bases between. This CDR3 spans 15 amino acids.